This TCR beta chain originates from a study of T cell responses to AZD1222 COVID-19 vaccine. At the level of the study: Second-dose schedules of about 4 or about 12 weeks were combined.

Germline V gene lookup returns CDR1 ENHRY and CDR2 SYGVKD. Unmatched junction bases numbered 10, after V lost 0 bases and J lost 6 bases. The CDR3 extends over 16 amino acids. As regards this clone: The antigen remains undetermined.

Whole-study results and caveats: Researchers took repertoire samples only after the peak T cell response had come. Nearly half of the spike-specific TCRs reportedly recognize variant regions that carry no mutations.

The assay was immunoSEQ multiplex PCR, and TCRdb's table has in-frame clones only and misses some. Here the sample spans approximately 180,000 clones, approximately 94% being singletons. The origin of this receptor is an adult in good health. Specimen: peripheral blood, collected on day 0 of AZD1222 vaccination. The V call is TRBV10-3, the J call TRBJ2-5, with TRBD1 identical over 7 bases. The chain's CDR3 is CAISESSGGVGQTQYF. The CDR3 DNA reads TGTGCCATCAGTGAGTCCTCAGGGGGAGTAGGGCAGACCCAGTACTTC.